The clone carrying this T cell receptor beta chain was picked up a small number of times. The antigen is undetermined. The data belong to a study of T cells in Graves' hyperthyroidism and ophthalmopathy. Study-level findings and limits: Clonotypes that were expanded in thyroid above 0.001 mostly appeared in blood too.

Stable Graves' hyperthyroidism denoted no ophthalmopathy progression over 18 months. Exclusion of patients followed from uncontrolled infection, other autoimmune disease, pregnancy or lactation. The V and J ends lost 2 bases and 3 bases respectively, with 11 bases between them. This CDR3 region has 14 residues. In germline, CDR1 is LGHDT, CDR2 YNNKEL (reference sequence). Amplification yielded TCR beta CDR3 regions, with RNA transcripts as the source. Primed by the HTBI set, a first-round RT-PCR was run on the TCR CDR3. From the multiplex PCR reads, TCRdb called clonotypes with MiXCR, one entry per CDR3 protein. The profile shows about 560,000 distinct CDR3 sequences, approximately 15% of them singletons.

The material sequenced was blood. The gene calls are TRBV3-1 and TRBJ2-7; D remains ambiguous. The sequence was collected from a woman aged 18-29 years with Graves' hyperthyroidism. CDR3 in amino acids: CASSQRRPLYEQYF. CDR3 DNA sequence: TGTGCCAGCAGCCAAAGAAGGCCACTCTACGAGCAGTACTTC.